These 20 T cell receptor beta chains share one sample of origin, sequenced in a study of shared clonotypes between healthy human individuals. The repertoire was sequenced with immunoSEQ multiplex PCR; TCRdb's copy has only in-frame clones and lacks some. The table records 1.5 million to 1.9 million clones, 95% to 99% of them present only once. Sequencing input: naive CD4+ T cells sorted from blood. Subset reported: CD45RA+ positively selected. The receptors stem from a man under 40 in good health.

The chain recombines TRBV5-1 with TRBJ1-1; 9 nucleotides line up with TRBD1. V was clipped by 4 bases and J by 3 bases; unmatched bases: 10. Germline CDR1 reads SGHRS; CDR2 reads YFSETQ. CDR3 length: 16 amino acids. For the CDR3, the DNA is TGCGCCAGCAGCGTGGGGACAGGGCCTTTAGACACTGAAGCTTTCTTT. The encoded protein is CASSVGTGPLDTEAFF.

The rearrangement links TRBV28 to TRBJ2-7; TRBD1 matches at 10 bases. Germline trimming cut 6 bases from V and 2 bases from J; bases unmatched to any gene: 7. The CDR3 is 15 residues long. Germline-derived CDR1 and CDR2 are MDHEN and SYDVKM. CDR3 sequence reads: CASSTTGTGAYEQYF. The CDR3 nucleotides are TGTGCCAGCAGCACCACCGGGACAGGGGCCTACGAGCAGTACTTC. Variable domain in full (rest from reference TRBV28 and TRBJ2-7): DVKVTQSSRYLVKRTGEKVFLECVQDMDHENMFWYRQDPGLGLRLIYFSYDVKMKEKGDIPEGYSVSREKKERFSLILESASTNQTSMYLCASSTTGTGAYEQYFGPGTRLTVT.

The J gene is TRBJ2-7, the V gene TRBV18; 7 positions agree with TRBD1. Germline V CDR1 and CDR2: KGHSH, LQKENI. The CDR3 spans 15 residues. J gave up 5 bases and V 6 bases, and 13 bases lay outside the gene matches. The CDR3 protein is CASSRTTGAGDEQYF. As DNA, the CDR3 is TGTGCCAGCTCCCGAACAACAGGGGCCGGGGACGAGCAGTACTTC.

This clone was counted a few times. The chain recombines TRBV25-1 with TRBJ1-2; no clear D. Between the trimmed V and J ends, which lost 1 base and 8 bases, there was a span of 5 bases. The CDR3 loop spans 11 amino acids. Germline V gene lookup returns CDR1 MGHDK and CDR2 SYGVNS. The CDR3 sequence is CASSESSGYTF. The CDR3 nucleotides are TGTGCCAGCAGTGAATCCTCCGGCTACACCTTC.

The J gene is TRBJ2-7, the V gene TRBV19; 7 positions agree with TRBD1. This CDR3 is built from 15 residues. The germline V gene has CDR1 LNHDA and CDR2 SQIVND (reference sequence). Trimming removed 4 bases from V and 3 bases from J; junction bases left unmatched: 9. The CDR3 sequence: CASSSLRDSIYEQYF. CDR3 DNA: TGTGCCAGTAGTAGCCTCCGGGACAGCATCTACGAGCAGTACTTC.

V usage is TRBV6-1 and J usage is TRBJ1-5, with TRBD1 identical over 7 bases. This CDR3 comprises 15 residues. CDR1 and CDR2 from the germline V gene are MNHNS and SASEGT. V lost 4 bases, J lost 2 bases, and 5 bases stayed unmatched. The CDR3 reads CASSVGQGGNQPQHF. The CDR3 region has the DNA TGTGCCAGCAGTGTAGGGCAGGGGGGCAATCAGCCCCAGCATTTT.

V is TRBV9 and J is TRBJ2-1; unclear D gene. Between the trimmed V and J ends, which lost 0 bases and 5 bases, there was a span of 12 bases. The CDR3 has 15 amino acids. Germline V gene sequence: CDR1 SGDLS, CDR2 YYNGEE. As DNA, the CDR3 is TGTGCCAGCAGCGTAGAGAGGTTTGGAAACAATGAGCAGTTCTTC. Its protein product is CASSVERFGNNEQFF.

The genes are TRBV11-3 and TRBJ2-1; 8 positions agree with TRBD2. Germline assignment: CDR1 SGHNT and CDR2 YENEEA. V dropped 4 bases and J dropped 8; count of bases not matched to a gene: 10. The CDR3 is made up of 15 amino acids. The DNA of the CDR3 is TGTGCCAGCAGCTCAGGACTAGCAAAAGCCCATGAGCAGTTCTTC. This translates into CASSSGLAKAHEQFF.

A single count supports this clone. The sample has other DNA sequences that encode this CDR3 too. V usage is TRBV5-5 and J usage is TRBJ2-7, with a weak D call TRBD2 (6 bases). Trimming left V 4 bases short and J 0 bases short, with 8 bases between. CDR3 length: 13 amino acids. CDR1 SGHKS and CDR2 YYEKEE come from the germline V gene (reference sequence). Here the CDR3 reads CASSLRGSYEQYF. DNA for the CDR3: TGTGCCAGCAGCCTGCGGGGCTCCTACGAGCAGTACTTC.

CDR3 DNA sequence: TGCGCCAGCAGCCCACAGGGGAGCAATCAGCCCCAGCATTTT. Protein sequence: CASSPQGSNQPQHF. This chain joins TRBV5-1 and TRBJ1-5; TRBD1 matches 7 bases. V shed 4 bases and J 1 base; nucleotides not matched to a gene: 2. There are 14 residues in the CDR3. From germline, CDR1 is SGHRS and CDR2 YFSETQ.

The rearrangement joins TRBV5-1 to TRBJ1-1, with a weak D call TRBD1 (5 bases). From germline, CDR1 is SGHRS and CDR2 YFSETQ. The CDR3 is 14 amino acids. V lost 4 bases, J lost 1 base, and 11 bases lay in between. CDR3 sequence: CASSPQGGNTEAFF. The CDR3 DNA follows: TGCGCCAGCAGCCCCCAGGGCGGGAACACTGAAGCTTTCTTT.

The rearrangement joins TRBV7-8 to TRBJ1-1; no reliable D call. The germline gives CDR1 SGHVS, CDR2 FQNEAQ. This CDR3 comprises 16 residues. V was shortened by 0 bases and J by 3 bases, with 14 bases between the two germline ends. The CDR3 DNA reads TGTGCCAGCAGCTTAGCGGAGAGTATTTCGTACACTGAAGCTTTCTTT. This gives the protein CASSLAESISYTEAFF.

The chain carries TRBV4-2 and TRBJ2-3, with 12 bases aligning to TRBD2. This CDR3 has 19 amino acids. Germline assignment: CDR1 LGHNA and CDR2 YNFKEQ. V lost 4 bases to trimming and J lost 4 bases; unmatched junction nucleotides: 15. CDR3 amino acids: CASSLQSSGRALVADTQYF. The CDR3 DNA sequence: TGTGCCAGCAGCCTACAATCTAGCGGGAGGGCTCTTGTGGCAGATACGCAGTATTTT.

This clone was seen a single time. Other DNA sequences in this specimen translate into the identical CDR3. The genes are TRBV18 and TRBJ2-5, with D unclear. From germline, CDR1 is KGHSH and CDR2 LQKENI. This CDR3 region has 11 residues. Trimming cost V 6 bases and J 3 bases, with 5 bases left between them. CDR3 sequence: CASSYKETQYF. DNA for the CDR3: TGTGCCAGCTCTTATAAAGAGACCCAGTACTTC.

V gene TRBV2 combines with J gene TRBJ2-1; D possibly corresponds to TRBD2 (5 bases). The V gene's germline CDR1 is SNHLY and CDR2 FYNNEI. V was pared by 6 bases and J by 9 bases, with 15 bases between. The CDR3 is made up of 13 amino acids. The chain's CDR3 is CASSAGIAREQFF. CDR3 DNA sequence: TGTGCCAGCAGCGCCGGGATTGCCCGTGAGCAGTTCTTC. Full variable domain (outside the CDR3, taken from reference TRBV2 and TRBJ2-1): EPEVTQTPSHQVTQMGQEVILRCVPISNHLYFYWYRQILGQKVEFLVSFYNNEISEKSEIFDDQFSVERPDGSNFTLKIRSTKLEDSAMYFCASSAGIAREQFFGPGTRLTVL.

This sequence joins TRBV28 and TRBJ1-2; D possibly corresponds to TRBD1 (5 bases). The CDR3 totals 13 residues. Germline loops: CDR1 MDHEN, CDR2 SYDVKM. Trimming left V 6 bases short and J 4 bases short, with 12 bases between. The CDR3 bases are TGTGCCAGCAGGCAGGACACTACCTATGGCTACACCTTC. This translates into CASRQDTTYGYTF.

This clone was seen once. This chain connects TRBV18 to TRBJ2-7; 10 bases map to TRBD1. V was pared by 3 bases and J by 7 bases, with 12 bases of the junction left unmatched. This CDR3 comprises 16 residues. In germline, CDR1 is KGHSH, CDR2 LQKENI. CDR3 sequence (DNA): TGTGCCAGCTCACCCCGGGACAGGGGTCATTCAAGGGAGCAGTACTTC. The encoded protein is CASSPRDRGHSREQYF. The whole variable domain, remainder taken from reference TRBV18 and TRBJ2-7, is NAGVMQNPRHLVRRRGQEARLRCSPMKGHSHVYWYRQLPEEGLKFMVYLQKENIIDESGMPKERFSAEFPKEGPSILRIQQVVRGDSAAYFCASSPRDRGHSREQYFGPGTRLTVT.

The rearrangement uses TRBV18 and TRBJ1-1; D ambiguous. Looked up from germline, CDR1 is KGHSH and CDR2 is LQKENI. With 3 bases removed from V and 1 base from J, the gap between germline ends came to 12 bases. This CDR3 region has 15 residues. The CDR3 reads CASSPYQDPNTEAFF. The CDR3 bases are TGTGCCAGCTCACCTTATCAGGACCCGAACACTGAAGCTTTCTTT. Complete variable domain (other parts from reference TRBV18 and TRBJ1-1): NAGVMQNPRHLVRRRGQEARLRCSPMKGHSHVYWYRQLPEEGLKFMVYLQKENIIDESGMPKERFSAEFPKEGPSILRIQQVVRGDSAAYFCASSPYQDPNTEAFFGQGTRLTVV.

The chain uses TRBV18 and TRBJ2-7; weak D call: TRBD1 (6 bases). This CDR3 contains 15 residues. Deletions cut 2 bases from V and 5 bases from J, with 16 bases between. Looked up from germline, CDR1 is KGHSH and CDR2 is LQKENI. The CDR3 is CASSPEARGWNEQYF. CDR3 nucleotides: TGTGCCAGCTCACCAGAAGCCAGGGGATGGAACGAGCAGTACTTC.

The chain joins TRBV11-2 to TRBJ2-2; 10 nucleotides match TRBD2. The CDR3 is 16 residues long. Trimming took 5 bases from V and 7 from J; bases not matched to a gene: 10. CDR1 is SGHAT, CDR2 FQNNGV, per germline. In DNA form, the CDR3 reads TGTGCCAGCAGCCCTGGGGCTAGCGGGAGCGTCGGGGAGCTGTTTTTT. Protein: CASSPGASGSVGELFF. The complete variable domain, with remaining parts taken from reference TRBV11-2 and TRBJ2-2, reads EAGVAQSPRYKIIEKRQSVAFWCNPISGHATLYWYQQILGQGPKLLIQFQNNGVVDDSQLPKDRFSAERLKGVDSTLKIQPAKLEDSAVYLCASSPGASGSVGELFFGEGSRLTVL.